This T cell receptor (beta chain) comes out of a study of shared clonotypes between healthy human individuals. Overall study: Contributing individuals were two females and a few males aged 18 to 49. Whole-study findings and limits: Memory subsets generally showed lower estimated richness than naive subsets. Approximately 4.5% was the fraction of naive CD4 clonotypes found shared across a few donors.

The method was immunoSEQ multiplex PCR; TCRdb's version includes in-frame clones alone and lacks a portion of them. Of around 1.4 million clones detected, about 98.5% appear once; the ten largest clones hold roughly 0.36%. V lost 4 bases, J lost 4 bases, and 6 bases stayed unmatched. CDR1 SEHNR and CDR2 FQNEAQ come from the germline V gene (reference sequence). This CDR3 has 15 residues. About this clone itself: Its specificity is not known.

Sequenced sample: naive CD4+ T cells sorted from blood. As for subset: CD45RA+ positively selected. The chain uses TRBV7-9 and TRBJ1-3; TRBD1 aligns across 8 bases. This TCR derives from a man younger than 40 in good health. Here the CDR3 reads CASSSTTGEGNTIYF. CDR3 nucleotide sequence: TGTGCCAGCAGCTCGACGACAGGGGAAGGAAACACCATATATTTT.